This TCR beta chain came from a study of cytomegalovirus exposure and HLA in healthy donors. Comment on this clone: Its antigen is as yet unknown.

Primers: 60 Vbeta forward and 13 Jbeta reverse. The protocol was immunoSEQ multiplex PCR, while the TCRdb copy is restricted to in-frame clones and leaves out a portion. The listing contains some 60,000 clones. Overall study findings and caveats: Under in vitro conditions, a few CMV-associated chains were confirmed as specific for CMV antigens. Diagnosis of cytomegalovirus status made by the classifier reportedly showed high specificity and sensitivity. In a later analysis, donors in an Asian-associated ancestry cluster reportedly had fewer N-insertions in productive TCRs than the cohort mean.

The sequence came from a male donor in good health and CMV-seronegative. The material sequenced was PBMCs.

CDR3 nucleotide sequence: TGTGCCAGCAGTTTAGGAGCGGGAGGGCCAGATACGCAGTATTTT. Translating gives CASSLGAGGPDTQYF. The chain carries TRBV28 and TRBJ2-3; 10 nucleotides match TRBD2. The CDR3 length is 15 residues. Germline V gives CDR1 MDHEN, CDR2 SYDVKM. V dropped 2 bases and J dropped 4; count of bases not matched to a gene: 3.